This T cell receptor beta chain stems from a study of blood T cell repertoires in COVID-19. The assay was immunoSEQ multiplex PCR, and TCRdb's table has in-frame clones only and misses some. This sample has about 55,000 clones; about 90% occur once, and the top ten carry about 8.5%. From germline, CDR1 is SGHNT and CDR2 YENEEA. This CDR3 is 13 amino acids long. Between the trimmed V and J ends, which lost 0 bases and 4 bases, there was a span of 6 bases. The source is a man between 60 and 75 years old with active COVID-19. The sequencing input was peripheral blood. This chain uses TRBV11-3 with TRBJ1-1; no clear D gene. CDR3 sequence reads: CASSLDRITEAFF. The CDR3 DNA is TGTGCCAGCAGCTTAGATAGAATCACTGAAGCTTTCTTT.